Listed here are 3 T cell receptor beta chains from one sample, sequenced in a study of blood T cell repertoires in COVID-19. Generated by immunoSEQ multiplex PCR, the TCRdb table keeps only in-frame clones and is missing some. Of over 40,000 clones in the sample, 75% to 95% were seen once. The sequencing sample was made of peripheral blood. These receptors all come from a man between 65 and 85 years old with acute or convalescent COVID-19.

The rearrangement uses TRBV3-1 (or the pseudogene TRBV3-2) and TRBJ2-2; 7 bases match TRBD1. With 3 bases clipped from V and 6 bases from J, the junction kept 4 bases outside the gene matches. The CDR3 totals 14 residues. CDR1 is LGHDT, CDR2 YNNKEL, per germline (reference sequence). CDR3: CASSHIQGAGELFF. The CDR3 nucleotides are TGTGCCAGCAGCCACATTCAGGGGGCCGGGGAGCTGTTTTTT.

The chain employs TRBV3-1 (or the pseudogene TRBV3-2) and TRBJ1-1; 8 bases match TRBD1. The germline CDR1 and CDR2 sequences are LGHDT and YNNKEL (reference sequence). V lost 5 bases to trimming and J lost 1 base; unmatched junction nucleotides: 9. CDR3 length: 16 residues. CDR3 sequence: CASSSRDRNPNTEAFF. Here the CDR3 DNA reads TGTGCCAGCAGCTCCCGGGACAGGAATCCGAACACTGAAGCTTTCTTT.

The chain combines TRBV5-6 with TRBJ2-7; D unclear. Germline CDR1 reads SGHDT; CDR2 reads YYEEEE. The CDR3 has 15 amino acids. Deletions cut 0 bases from V and 4 bases from J, with 14 bases between. The CDR3 sequence: CASSLAQLPSYEQYF. The DNA for the CDR3 is TGTGCCAGCAGCTTGGCACAGCTCCCGTCATACGAGCAGTACTTC.